The entry that follows covers one T cell receptor beta chain sequence. With 4 bases removed from V and 0 bases from J, the gap between germline ends came to 22 bases. Looked up from germline, CDR1 is SGDLS and CDR2 is YYNGEE. The CDR3 spans 18 residues. Measured with immunoSEQ multiplex PCR; TCRdb has only the in-frame clones, and not every one. The table records 150,000 or so clones, about 93% of them present only once. The data were taken from a study of T cell responses to AZD1222 COVID-19 vaccine. This sequence joins TRBV9 and TRBJ1-1, with D unresolved. Sequenced here: peripheral blood, sampled on day 0 of AZD1222 vaccination. This sequence was found in an adult in good health. CDR3 nucleotides: TGTGCCAGCAGCTTAAGCCCCTCTCGAGCAGTCATGAACACTGAAGCTTTCTTT. Translation gives CASSLSPSRAVMNTEAFF.